The next 5 T cell receptor beta chains were all read from a single sample in a study of blood T cells in healthy people across ages. Primers used in a second PCR of about 6 to 11 cycles were a sample-barcoded 5' primer and a J-beta primer mix. TCRdb re-called the 5' RACE reads with MiXCR, one entry per CDR3 protein. This table holds over 600,000 distinct CDR3 sequences, around a fifth found once. Sample: blood. Every receptor here comes from a man aged 65-85 years in good health.

The chain is built from TRBV5-1 and TRBJ2-5; 8 nucleotides match TRBD2. The germline gives CDR1 SGHRS, CDR2 YFSETQ. This CDR3 region has 13 residues. V was clipped by 5 bases and J by 5 bases; unmatched bases: 5. The CDR3 DNA follows: TGCGCCAGCAGAGTGGGGACTAGGGAGACCCAGTACTTC. It specifies CASRVGTRETQYF.

J is TRBJ2-7 and V is TRBV7-2; D gene unclear. V lost 1 base and J 0 bases, leaving 7 bases between the germline ends. The CDR3 spans 14 residues. Germline-derived CDR1 and CDR2 are SGHTA and FQGNSA. CDR3 loop: CASSLVPSSYEQYF. For the CDR3, the DNA is TGTGCCAGCAGCTTAGTACCTAGCTCCTACGAGCAGTACTTC.

V is TRBV6-5 and J is TRBJ2-1; D remains unclear. The CDR3 length is 17 residues. Germline-derived CDR1 and CDR2 are MNHEY and SVGAGI. The germline V and J ends were trimmed by 0 bases and 0 bases, with 12 bases remaining between them. This CDR3 reads CASSYSHSPSSYNEQFF. CDR3 sequence (DNA): TGTGCCAGCAGTTACTCTCACAGTCCAAGCTCCTACAATGAGCAGTTCTTC.

Note on this clonotype: A read error may produce the germline difference seen at one junction end. The rearrangement joins TRBV25-1 to TRBJ2-3; D remains ambiguous. The length of the CDR3 is 16 residues. Germline V lookup: CDR1 MGHDK, CDR2 SYGVNS. CDR3 sequence (DNA): TGTGCCAGCAGTGAAACGGCTAGTCTTGTCGCAGATACGCGGTATTTT. It codes for CASSETASLVADTRYF. Variable domain in full (rest from reference TRBV25-1 and TRBJ2-3): EADIYQTPRYLVIGTGKKITLECSQTMGHDKMYWYQQDPGMELHLIHYSYGVNSTEKGDLSSESTVSRIRTEHFPLTLESARPSHTSQYLCASSETASLVADTRYFGPGTRLTVL.

This clonotype showed up just a few times. V is TRBV3-1 and J is TRBJ2-6, with D uncertain. Germline V gives CDR1 LGHDT, CDR2 YNNKEL (reference sequence). CDR3 length: 15 amino acids. V dropped 2 bases and J dropped 0 bases, with 5 bases sitting between them. The DNA of the CDR3 is TGTGCCAGCAGCCAATCTGCCTCTGGGGCCAACGTCCTGACTTTC. Its protein product is CASSQSASGANVLTF. Full variable domain (missing parts from reference TRBV3-1 and TRBJ2-6): DTAVSQTPKYLVTQMGNDKSIKCEQNLGHDTMYWYKQDSKKFLKIMFSYNNKELIINETVPNRFSPKSPDKAHLNLHINSLELGDSAVYFCASSQSASGANVLTFGAGSRLTVL.